A selection of T cell receptor beta chains follows, all from one sample in a study of T cell changes during pregnancy in multiple sclerosis. The method was immunoSEQ multiplex PCR; TCRdb's version includes in-frame clones alone and lacks a portion of them. The table lists roughly 40,000 clones, 89% of them singletons. The material was CD4+ T cells from peripheral blood mononuclear cells, obtained in the first trimester of pregnancy. These receptor sequences come from a female donor with multiple sclerosis, enrolled in a pregnancy study. Each CDR3 is given with its conserved first and last residue. Fields, in order: D gene, J gene, clone size, V gene, CDR3 protein, CDR3 DNA. A D gene is named only where the DNA matches it firmly. Clone size appears in some rows only: once, few, many, or a class for an expanded clone.

TRBD2 TRBJ2-1 once TRBV2 CASSVAGRNEQFF TGTGCCAGCAGCGTAGCGGGACGAAATGAGCAGTTCTTC
TRBD1 TRBJ1-5 . TRBV10-3 CAISTTGSNQPQHF TGTGCCATCAGCACGACAGGGAGTAATCAGCCCCAGCATTTT
TRBD1 TRBJ2-2 . TRBV19 CASSTKGQGTTGELFF TGTGCCAGTAGTACGAAAGGACAGGGAACTACCGGGGAGCTGTTTTTT
TRBD2 TRBJ2-5 . TRBV6-1 CASTKTSGWKETQYF TGTGCCAGCACCAAGACTAGCGGGTGGAAAGAGACCCAGTACTTC
TRBD1 TRBJ2-4 . TRBV18 CASSPRLGQGALLAKNIQYF TGTGCCAGCTCACCACGATTAGGACAGGGGGCCCTCTTAGCCAAAAACATTCAGTACTTC
. TRBJ2-2 . TRBV19 CASIPEAWTGELFF TGTGCCAGTATCCCGGAGGCCTGGACCGGGGAGCTGTTTTTT
TRBD1 TRBJ1-2 . TRBV19 CASSRQGPSYGYTF TGTGCCAGTAGTAGACAGGGACCCAGCTATGGCTACACCTTC
TRBD2 TRBJ2-5 . TRBV11-1 CASSPDRPGKAGGTQYF TGTGCCAGCAGTCCCGATCGCCCTGGGAAGGCGGGGGGGACCCAGTACTTC
TRBD1 TRBJ2-7 . TRBV6-5 CASRDGQGASYEQYF TGTGCCAGCAGGGACGGACAGGGAGCCTCTTACGAGCAGTACTTC
. TRBJ2-3 . TRBV29-1 CSALQSGTDTQYF TGCAGCGCACTTCAATCGGGCACAGATACGCAGTATTTT
TRBD2 TRBJ2-1 . TRBV19 CASSMGTSGIYNEQFF TGTGCCAGTAGTATGGGAACTAGCGGAATCTACAATGAGCAGTTCTTC
TRBD2 TRBJ2-3 . TRBV15 CATSRDLAGGTDTQYF TGTGCCACCAGCAGAGATCTAGCGGGAGGCACAGATACGCAGTATTTT
TRBD1 TRBJ1-4 . TRBV5-1 CASSFRGSGRTNEKLFF TGCGCCAGCAGCTTCAGGGGGAGCGGAAGAACTAATGAAAAACTGTTTTTT
TRBD1 TRBJ1-3 . TRBV2 CASSFKAGQRVGGNTIYF TGTGCCAGCAGCTTTAAGGCGGGACAGCGGGTTGGGGGAAACACCATATATTTT
. TRBJ2-7 . TRBV20-1 CCIAPGYEQYF TGTTGTATAGCCCCGGGCTACGAGCAGTACTTC
TRBD2 TRBJ2-5 . TRBV15 CATSRGAASGKETQYF TGTGCCACCAGCAGAGGGGCGGCTAGCGGGAAAGAGACCCAGTACTTC
. TRBJ2-1 . TRBV6-5 CASSPPLRGNEQFF TGTGCCAGCAGTCCACCCCTCCGGGGCAATGAGCAGTTCTTC
TRBD2 TRBJ2-5 . TRBV5-1 CASKTGTSGNQETQYF TGCGCCAGCAAAACGGGGACTAGCGGAAACCAAGAGACCCAGTACTTC
. TRBJ2-5 . TRBV9 CASSVGVSGDQETQYF TGTGCCAGCAGCGTAGGTGTTAGCGGAGACCAAGAGACCCAGTACTTC
TRBD2 TRBJ2-7 . TRBV7-9 CASSDAYGKSGNSYEQYF TGTGCCAGCAGCGACGCTTACGGAAAGAGCGGGAACTCCTACGAGCAGTACTTC
TRBD1 TRBJ1-1 once TRBV10-3 CAIRKRQGDTEAFF TGTGCCATCAGGAAAAGACAGGGGGACACTGAAGCTTTCTTT
TRBD1 TRBJ1-6 . TRBV28 CASSLGDRNSPLHF TGTGCCAGCAGTTTAGGGGACAGGAATTCACCCCTCCACTTT
. TRBJ1-1 . TRBV2 CASSASTPRERAFF TGTGCCAGCAGTGCCTCAACCCCCCGGGAAAGGGCTTTCTTT
TRBD1 TRBJ2-7 . TRBV4-2 CASSQAFGTGRDEQYF TGTGCCAGCAGCCAAGCTTTCGGGACAGGGCGGGACGAGCAGTACTTC
. TRBJ1-2 . TRBV11-2 CASSNRAAGDYGYTF TGTGCCAGCAGCAACAGGGCAGCGGGGGACTATGGCTACACCTTC
. TRBJ1-1 once TRBV7-2 CASSWGPNGDTEAFF TGTGCCAGCAGCTGGGGCCCCAATGGGGACACTGAAGCTTTCTTT
TRBD2 TRBJ2-2 . TRBV2 CASSEQASGPGELFF TGTGCCAGCAGTGAACAGGCTAGCGGTCCCGGGGAGCTGTTTTTT
. TRBJ2-2 . TRBV11-2 CASSLMSGSTGELFF TGTGCCAGCAGCTTAATGAGCGGATCCACCGGGGAGCTGTTTTTT
TRBD2 TRBJ2-7 . TRBV5-1 CASSLTTATGTSNYEQYF TGCGCCAGCAGCTTAACAACAGCAACCGGGACTAGCAACTACGAGCAGTACTTC
. TRBJ2-2 . TRBV7-9 CASSLNGNGLTGELFF TGTGCCAGCAGCTTAAACGGGAATGGTCTCACCGGGGAGCTGTTTTTT
. TRBJ1-2 once TRBV2 CASSESRNYGYTF TGTGCCAGCAGTGAATCTAGGAACTATGGCTACACCTTC
TRBD1 TRBJ2-5 . TRBV10-3 CAISPGQIEETQYF TGTGCCATCAGCCCGGGACAGATCGAAGAGACCCAGTACTTC
TRBD1 TRBJ1-3 . TRBV5-1 CASSLAGQGYGNTIYF TGCGCCAGCAGCTTGGCGGGACAGGGGTATGGAAACACCATATATTTT
. TRBJ1-6 . TRBV28 CASTRADSPLHF TGTGCCAGCACCCGAGCGGATTCACCCCTCCACTTT
. TRBJ1-4 . TRBV4-3 CASSQVRGATNEKLFF TGCGCCAGCAGCCAAGTCCGCGGCGCAACTAATGAAAAACTGTTTTTT
TRBD1 TRBJ1-5 once TRBV4-3 CASSRKLGTGGEGQPQHF TGCGCCAGCAGCCGGAAATTAGGGACAGGGGGAGAAGGTCAGCCCCAGCATTTT
. TRBJ1-1 . TRBV5-5 CASSLVADMNTEAFF TGTGCCAGCAGCTTGGTCGCGGATATGAACACTGAAGCTTTCTTT
. TRBJ1-4 once TRBV30 CAWNSGEKLFF TGTGCCTGGAATAGTGGTGAAAAACTGTTTTTT
TRBD1 TRBJ2-3 . TRBV19 CAIRDRGTDTQYF TGTGCCATACGGGACAGGGGCACAGATACGCAGTATTTT
. TRBJ1-1 . TRBV5-3 CARSMEVAGRCTEAFF TGTGCCAGAAGCATGGAGGTAGCGGGGAGATGTACTGAAGCTTTCTTT
. TRBJ2-1 . TRBV7-9 CASSFIQVTSYNEQFF TGTGCCAGCAGCTTCATACAGGTAACCTCCTACAATGAGCAGTTCTTC
TRBD1 TRBJ1-1 once TRBV5-1 CASSMGTDQGTEAFF TGCGCCAGCAGCATGGGGACAGACCAAGGCACTGAAGCTTTCTTT
TRBD2 TRBJ2-3 . TRBV28 CASSPTLGLAGRTDTQYF TGTGCCAGCAGTCCGACCCTTGGGCTAGCGGGACGCACAGATACGCAGTATTTT
. TRBJ1-5 . TRBV19 CASSSSDRRHQPQHF TGTGCCAGTAGTAGCTCCGACAGGAGACATCAGCCCCAGCATTTT
TRBD1 TRBJ1-1 once TRBV5-4 CASSPASGQGTPEAFF TGTGCCAGCAGCCCGGCCTCGGGACAGGGTACTCCTGAAGCTTTCTTT
TRBD2 TRBJ2-1 . TRBV2 CASSGMGSGGINSYNEQFF TGTGCCAGCAGTGGAATGGGTAGCGGGGGAATAAACTCCTACAATGAGCAGTTCTTC
TRBD1 TRBJ1-1 . TRBV5-1 CASSGTVFTEAFF TGCGCCAGCAGCGGGACAGTATTCACTGAAGCTTTCTTT
TRBD2 TRBJ2-7 few TRBV6-6 CASSRMGTGGPGEQYF TGTGCCAGCAGTCGAATGGGAACGGGAGGGCCCGGAGAGCAGTACTTC
. TRBJ2-3 few TRBV29-1 CSFSREAASTDTQYF TGCAGCTTCTCGAGGGAGGCCGCTAGCACAGATACGCAGTATTTT
TRBD1 TRBJ1-3 . TRBV19 CASSMDRGTGNTIYF TGTGCCAGTAGCATGGACAGGGGGACTGGAAACACCATATATTTT
TRBD2 TRBJ2-1 . TRBV5-1 CASSLGGLARSYNEQFF TGCGCCAGCAGCTTGGGGGGACTAGCGCGGAGTTACAATGAGCAGTTCTTC
TRBD2 TRBJ2-7 . TRBV19 CASRGLAGDTTYEQYF TGTGCCAGTAGAGGACTAGCGGGAGACACGACCTACGAGCAGTACTTC
. TRBJ1-2 . TRBV5-1 CASSLNRDGYTF TGCGCCAGCAGCCTAAACAGGGATGGCTACACCTTC
. TRBJ2-5 once TRBV12-5 CASEVPGGGETQYF TGTGCTAGTGAGGTTCCAGGGGGAGGAGAGACCCAGTACTTC
. TRBJ1-2 once TRBV25-1 CASSKRDGTNYGYTF TGTGCCAGCAGCAAACGAGATGGGACAAACTATGGCTACACCTTC
TRBD1 TRBJ2-1 . TRBV5-6 CASSWTGDGEQFF TGTGCCAGCAGCTGGACAGGGGACGGTGAGCAGTTCTTC
. TRBJ2-7 . TRBV4-2 CASSQETLPLPYEQYF TGTGCCAGCAGCCAAGAGACTTTACCCCTTCCCTACGAGCAGTACTTC
TRBD1 TRBJ2-3 . TRBV9 CASSDDRGTDTQYF TGTGCCAGCAGTGACGACAGGGGCACAGATACGCAGTATTTT
. TRBJ1-4 . TRBV25-1 CASRQTNEKLFF TGTGCCAGCAGACAGACTAATGAAAAACTGTTTTTT
TRBD2 TRBJ2-7 . TRBV5-1 CASSPSGGYEQYF TGCGCCAGCAGCCCGAGCGGGGGCTACGAGCAGTACTTC